Below, one TCR beta chain is given with its context. Its target is not known. This entry comes from a study of T cell repertoires in cytomegalovirus infection. Study-level background: Recently identified HLA-C-restricted and well-studied HLA-B-restricted CMV epitopes were used. Both CMV infection and a matching HLA type were indicated by public TCR beta signatures.

V was pared by 5 bases and J by 8 bases, with 9 bases of the junction left unmatched. The germline V gene encodes CDR1 SEHNR and CDR2 FQNEAQ (reference sequence). There are 14 residues in the CDR3. TCRdb reanalysed the reads using MiXCR and keeps one entry per CDR3 protein. The table records roughly 800,000 distinct CDR3 sequences, 29% of them present only once. General observations from the study: People with CMV and the relevant HLA were identified by cumulative public TCR beta family frequency.

The clonotype comes from a human donor in good health (CMV status not recorded). Some clones in this sample may be carry-over from other donors' samples. The sequences come from cultured CD8+ T cells from PBMCs, collected from culture after CMV antigen stimulation. V and J are TRBV7-9 and TRBJ2-4, with 7 bases identical to TRBD1. The CDR3 DNA reads as TGTGCCAGCAGCGCTGGTGAGGGGGCGTACATTCAGTACTTC. Residues: CASSAGEGAYIQYF. Complete variable domain (other parts from reference TRBV7-9 and TRBJ2-4): DTGVSQNPRHKITKRGQNVTFRCDPISEHNRLYWYRQTLGQGPEFLTYFQNEAQLEKSRLLSDRFSAERPKGSFSTLEIQRTEQGDSAMYLCASSAGEGAYIQYFGAGTRLSVL.